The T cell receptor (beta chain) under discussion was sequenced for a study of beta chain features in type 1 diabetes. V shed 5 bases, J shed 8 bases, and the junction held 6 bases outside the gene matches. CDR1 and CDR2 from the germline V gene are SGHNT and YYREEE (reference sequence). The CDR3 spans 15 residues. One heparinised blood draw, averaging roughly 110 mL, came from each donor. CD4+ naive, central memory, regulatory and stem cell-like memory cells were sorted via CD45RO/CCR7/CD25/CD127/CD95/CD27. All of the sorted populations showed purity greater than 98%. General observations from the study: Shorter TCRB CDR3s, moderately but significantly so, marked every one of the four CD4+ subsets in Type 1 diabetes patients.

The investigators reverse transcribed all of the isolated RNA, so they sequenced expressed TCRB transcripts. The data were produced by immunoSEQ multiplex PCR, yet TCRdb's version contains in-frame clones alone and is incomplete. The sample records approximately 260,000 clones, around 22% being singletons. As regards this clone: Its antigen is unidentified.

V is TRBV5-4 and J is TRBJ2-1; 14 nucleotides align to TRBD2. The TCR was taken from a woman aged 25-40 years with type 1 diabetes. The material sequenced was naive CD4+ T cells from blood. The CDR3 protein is CASRPGLAGVDEQFF. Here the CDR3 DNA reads TGTGCCAGCAGACCGGGACTAGCGGGAGTTGATGAGCAGTTCTTC.